This is a list of T cell receptor beta chains from one sample in a study of T cells in Graves' hyperthyroidism and ophthalmopathy. One entry per CDR3 protein results from TCRdb running MiXCR on the multiplex PCR reads. This table has approximately 610,000 distinct CDR3 sequences, roughly 14% appearing once. The sample consisted of blood. These receptors were collected from a woman in her thirties or forties with Graves' ophthalmopathy. CDR3s include the opening cysteine and the closing phenylalanine or tryptophan. D genes are given only for firm matches. For some rows the clone size is stated as once, few or many, or as a class when expanded; others skip it.

j_call d_call v_call clone_size cdr3_aa cdr3_nt
TRBJ2-5 . TRBV11-2 many CASSLTGSAEGQETQYF TGTGCCAGCAGCTTAACAGGGTCGGCCGAGGGACAAGAGACCCAGTACTTC
TRBJ1-1 . TRBV29-1 . CSVVRQAGTEAFF TGCAGCGTTGTTAGGCAGGCGGGCACTGAAGCTTTCTTT
TRBJ2-7 . TRBV6-1 many CASRLGQPITYEQYF TGTGCCAGCAGGCTCGGACAGCCGATTACCTACGAGCAGTACTTC
TRBJ1-5 . TRBV27 . CASSFFAPGEVGNQPQHF TGTGCCAGCAGTTTCTTTGCTCCAGGGGAAGTAGGCAATCAGCCCCAGCATTTT
TRBJ1-3 . TRBV12-3/TRBV12-4 . CASSLRAGPSGNTIYF TGTGCCAGCAGTTTAAGGGCGGGGCCCTCTGGAAACACCATATATTTT
TRBJ1-1 TRBD1 TRBV4-1 many CASSQGQGAYTEAFF TGCGCCAGCAGCCAAGGACAGGGGGCTTACACTGAAGCTTTCTTT
TRBJ2-2 TRBD1 TRBV9 . CASSVPDRAEYTGELFF TGTGCCAGCAGCGTCCCGGACAGGGCGGAGTACACCGGGGAGCTGTTTTTT
TRBJ1-3 . TRBV11-1 many CASSSPPWGTSGNTIYF TGTGCCAGCAGCTCCCCGCCCTGGGGCACCTCTGGAAACACCATATATTTT
TRBJ2-5 TRBD2 TRBV12-3/TRBV12-4 . CASSFGTSGILRETQYF TGTGCCAGCAGTTTCGGGACTAGCGGGATTTTGCGGGAGACCCAGTACTTC
TRBJ2-7 TRBD1 TRBV11-2 . CASSLRQSGQGLNEQYF TGTGCCAGCAGCTTACGTCAGTCAGGACAGGGATTGAACGAGCAGTACTTC
TRBJ1-2 . TRBV12-3/TRBV12-4 . CASSLWGQPHYGYTF TGTGCCAGCAGTTTATGGGGCCAACCCCACTATGGCTACACCTTC
TRBJ2-3 TRBD1 TRBV28 many CASSYSTGTGTDTQYF TGTGCCAGCAGTTACTCCACCGGGACAGGGACAGATACGCAGTATTTT
TRBJ1-6 . TRBV5-6 many CASRTRDGRNSPLHF TGTGCCAGCAGAACTCGGGACGGACGAAATTCACCCCTCCACTTT
TRBJ1-1 . TRBV10-3 many CAITPGGESTEAFF TGTGCCATCACCCCGGGGGGGGAGAGCACTGAAGCTTTCTTT
TRBJ2-3 . TRBV4-2 . CVSTPWISGEEQRTDTQYF TGTGTCAGCACCCCTTGGATTAGCGGAGAAGAACAGCGCACAGATACGCAGTATTTT
TRBJ1-2 . TRBV6-5 many CASRPGANYGYTF TGTGCCAGCAGACCCGGAGCTAACTATGGCTACACCTTC
TRBJ1-2 TRBD1 TRBV30 few CAWSLQGALGYTF TGTGCCTGGAGTCTACAGGGGGCGCTTGGCTACACCTTC
TRBJ1-2 . TRBV14 many CASSQAVFPGGYTF TGTGCCAGCAGCCAAGCGGTTTTCCCAGGAGGCTACACCTTC
TRBJ2-7 . TRBV24-1 few CATSDFNGSNYEQYF TGTGCCACCAGTGATTTTAACGGGAGCAACTACGAGCAGTACTTC
TRBJ2-4 TRBD1 TRBV11-2 . CASSLVGTGGYPLAKNIQYF TGTGCCAGCAGCTTAGTTGGTACAGGGGGGTACCCTTTAGCCAAAAACATTCAGTACTTC
TRBJ1-6 . TRBV6-5 . CASSYGALGSSPLHF TGTGCCAGCAGTTACGGGGCCCTAGGGAGTTCACCCCTCCACTTT
TRBJ2-6 . TRBV5-1 many CASSSQDPGANVLTF TGCGCCAGCAGCTCACAGGATCCTGGGGCCAACGTCCTGACTTTC
TRBJ1-6 . TRBV20-1 . CSARGTGTFVSPLHF TGCAGTGCTAGAGGGACGGGGACATTCGTTTCACCCCTCCACTTT
TRBJ1-1 . TRBV19 many CASRDGGNTEAFF TGTGCCAGTAGGGATGGAGGGAACACTGAAGCTTTCTTT
TRBJ2-5 . TRBV5-1 . CASSSSSRMEETQYF TGCGCCAGCAGCTCTTCTAGCCGAATGGAGGAGACCCAGTACTTC
TRBJ2-5 . TRBV15 few CATSREGGVGSGTQYF TGTGCCACCAGCAGAGAGGGGGGAGTTGGCTCAGGGACCCAGTACTTC
TRBJ2-7 . TRBV28 many CASSPTVRAYEQYF TGTGCCAGCAGTCCGACAGTAAGGGCCTACGAGCAGTACTTC
TRBJ2-5 . TRBV20-1 . CSATRVRETQYF TGCAGCGCCACTAGAGTAAGGGAGACCCAGTACTTC
TRBJ1-2 TRBD1 TRBV28 few CASRPGTGGYGYTF TGTGCCAGCAGACCAGGGACAGGGGGCTATGGCTACACCTTC
TRBJ1-2 . TRBV6-5 many CASSYSMPREGGGYTF TGTGCCAGCAGTTACTCGATGCCGAGGGAGGGTGGGGGCTACACCTTC
TRBJ1-1 . TRBV28 many CASMYSKVPEAFF TGTGCCAGCATGTATTCGAAGGTTCCTGAAGCTTTCTTT
TRBJ2-5 . TRBV13 . CASSWSETQETQYF TGTGCCAGCTCCTGGAGCGAGACCCAAGAGACCCAGTACTTC
TRBJ2-7 . TRBV7-8 many CASSPGAQSYEQYF TGTGCCAGCAGCCCAGGTGCCCAGTCCTACGAGCAGTACTTC
TRBJ2-5 . TRBV6-1 . CASSGAGPQETQYF TGTGCCAGCAGTGGCGCCGGGCCCCAAGAGACCCAGTACTTC
TRBJ1-2 . TRBV12-3/TRBV12-4 many CASRGSWDPPYGYTF TGTGCCAGCAGAGGTTCCTGGGACCCACCATATGGCTACACCTTC
TRBJ2-7 TRBD1 TRBV5-1 . CASSWDRALYEQYF TGCGCCAGCAGCTGGGACAGGGCGCTCTACGAGCAGTACTTC
TRBJ1-2 . TRBV6-1 many CASSEERDLPNYGYTF TGTGCCAGCAGTGAAGAGAGGGACCTACCTAACTATGGCTACACCTTC
TRBJ2-2 . TRBV29-1 few CSVGVTGELFF TGCAGCGTTGGAGTCACCGGGGAGCTGTTTTTT
TRBJ2-7 TRBD2 TRBV7-8 . CASSLDPAGAYEQYF TGTGCCAGCAGCTTAGATCCAGCGGGAGCCTACGAGCAGTACTTC
TRBJ1-2 . TRBV11-2 many CASSLEPGDGYTF TGTGCCAGCAGCTTAGAACCGGGGGATGGCTACACCTTC
TRBJ2-7 . TRBV28 few CASSTLREQYF TGTGCCAGCAGTACCTTGCGGGAGCAGTACTTC
TRBJ2-4 . TRBV20-1 . CSALGLAQNIQYF TGCAGTGCTCTGGGGCTAGCGCAGAACATTCAGTACTTC
TRBJ1-2 . TRBV12-5 few CASGIGTPARDGYTF TGTGCTAGTGGCATTGGGACCCCTGCACGGGATGGCTACACCTTC
TRBJ1-5 . TRBV6-2/TRBV6-3 . CASSYGAEGPLNQPQHF TGTGCCAGCAGTTATGGGGCGGAGGGGCCCTTGAATCAGCCCCAGCATTTT
TRBJ2-7 TRBD2 TRBV2 many CASSVPSGRTYEQYF TGTGCCAGCAGTGTTCCTAGCGGGAGGACCTACGAGCAGTACTTC